The 11 T cell receptor beta chains listed next were all sequenced from one sample in a study of control samples from healthy donors and cancer patients. Assay: immunoSEQ multiplex PCR; the TCRdb copy retains only in-frame clones and omits some. Of roughly 170,000 clones listed, around 90% are singletons. The source material was blood. The receptors derive from a young woman in good health.

In DNA, the CDR3 is TGTGCCAGCTTGGGAGAGACCCAGTACTTC. Encoded protein: CASLGETQYF. The V and J genes are TRBV28 and TRBJ2-5; no clear D. The V end was cut by 8 bases, the J end by 4 bases, with 5 bases between. CDR1 is MDHEN, CDR2 SYDVKM, per germline. This CDR3 spans 10 amino acids. Full variable domain (missing parts from reference TRBV28 and TRBJ2-5): DVKVTQSSRYLVKRTGEKVFLECVQDMDHENMFWYRQDPGLGLRLIYFSYDVKMKEKGDIPEGYSVSREKKERFSLILESASTNQTSMYLCASLGETQYFGPGTRLLVL.

The chain joins TRBV3-1 (or the pseudogene TRBV3-2) to TRBJ2-4; tentative D call: TRBD2 (5 bases). V was shortened by 2 bases and J by 5 bases, with 10 bases between the two germline ends. The CDR3 extends over 14 amino acids. The germline V gene has CDR1 LGHDT and CDR2 YNNKEL (reference sequence). The CDR3 DNA reads TGTGCCAGCAGCCAATCGGGGAACCAAAACATTCAGTACTTC. Residues: CASSQSGNQNIQYF.

This clone was seen once. The V and J genes are TRBV11-3 and TRBJ2-7; 8 positions agree with TRBD2. The junction had 11 bases not matched to a gene; V was cut back by 1 base and J by 3 bases. This CDR3 has 17 residues. Germline values: CDR1 SGHNT, CDR2 YENEEA. The CDR3 region has the DNA TGTGCCAGCAGCTTAGGGACTAGCACGGGGTCCCGCTACGAGCAGTACGTC. Protein: CASSLGTSTGSRYEQYV.

The chain employs TRBV11-2 and TRBJ1-6; weak D call: TRBD1 (5 bases). The CDR3 contains 16 residues. Looked up from germline, CDR1 is SGHAT and CDR2 is FQNNGV. Trimming stripped 5 bases from V and 3 bases from J, with 14 bases between. Written as DNA, the CDR3 is TGTGCCAGCAGCCTCTGGGGCAGAAACTATAATTCACCCCTCCACTTT. It is translated as CASSLWGRNYNSPLHF.

The V and J genes are TRBV3-1 (or the pseudogene TRBV3-2) and TRBJ1-1; TRBD1 might be the D (5 bases). Germline CDR1 and CDR2: LGHDT and YNNKEL (reference sequence). The V end lost 3 bases, the J end lost 7 bases, and 12 bases lay between the germline ends. The CDR3 is 13 residues long. The CDR3 protein is CASSQGGMGEAFF. The CDR3 DNA reads TGTGCCAGCAGCCAGGGGGGAATGGGTGAAGCTTTCTTT.

This clone was seen only once. The chain is built from TRBV7-2 and TRBJ2-1, with TRBD2 matching over 12 bases. Trimming removed 4 bases from V and 7 bases from J; junction bases left unmatched: 2. Per germline, CDR1 SGHTA and CDR2 FQGNSA. CDR3 length: 14 amino acids. The CDR3 sequence: CASSSSGGANEQFF. CDR3 nucleotide sequence: TGTGCCAGCAGCTCTAGCGGGGGGGCGAATGAGCAGTTCTTC.

This chain connects TRBV5-1 to TRBJ1-1, with a weak D call TRBD1 (5 bases). Germline V gene sequence: CDR1 SGHRS, CDR2 YFSETQ. There are 15 residues in the CDR3. V was pared by 4 bases and J by 1 base, with 14 bases between. The CDR3 here is CASSTVQGPNTEAFF. CDR3 nucleotides: TGCGCCAGCAGCACGGTCCAGGGACCGAACACTGAAGCTTTCTTT.

The chain links TRBV7-8 to TRBJ2-3; a weak D match, TRBD2 (6 bases). The V end was cut by 5 bases, the J end by 5 bases, with 17 bases between. CDR1 and CDR2 (germline): SGHVS, FQNEAQ. The CDR3 length is 15 residues. CDR3 in amino acids: CASSPRPSALDTQYF. The CDR3 DNA is TGTGCCAGCAGCCCCCGTCCTAGCGCTCTAGATACGCAGTATTTT.

The chain combines TRBV6-1 with TRBJ1-3; TRBD1 aligns across 7 bases. Germline V gene lookup returns CDR1 MNHNS and CDR2 SASEGT. The junction had 0 bases not matched to a gene; V was cut back by 3 bases and J by 7 bases. This CDR3 is 12 amino acids long. The CDR3 bases are TGTGCCAGCAGTGACAGGGGGAACACCATATATTTT. Its translation is CASSDRGNTIYF.

This chain uses TRBV6-6 with TRBJ1-5; D gene unclear. This CDR3 has 12 residues. Trimming cost V 5 bases and J 6 bases, with 8 bases left between them. Germline lookup yields CDR1 MNHNY and CDR2 SVGAGI (reference sequence). The CDR3, as DNA: TGTGCCAGCAGTCCCTCTCGTCAGCCCCAGCATTTT. The encoded protein is CASSPSRQPQHF.

V gene TRBV20-1 combines with J gene TRBJ1-6; TRBD1 matches at 11 bases. CDR3 length equals 16 residues. The trim removed 3 bases at V and 8 bases at J, leaving 9 bases unmatched. CDR1 DFQATT and CDR2 SNEGSKA come from the germline V gene (reference sequence). Written as DNA, the CDR3 is TGCAGTGCTAGTTCCGGACAGGGGGCGCGGGATTCACCCCTCCACTTT. This codes for CSASSGQGARDSPLHF.